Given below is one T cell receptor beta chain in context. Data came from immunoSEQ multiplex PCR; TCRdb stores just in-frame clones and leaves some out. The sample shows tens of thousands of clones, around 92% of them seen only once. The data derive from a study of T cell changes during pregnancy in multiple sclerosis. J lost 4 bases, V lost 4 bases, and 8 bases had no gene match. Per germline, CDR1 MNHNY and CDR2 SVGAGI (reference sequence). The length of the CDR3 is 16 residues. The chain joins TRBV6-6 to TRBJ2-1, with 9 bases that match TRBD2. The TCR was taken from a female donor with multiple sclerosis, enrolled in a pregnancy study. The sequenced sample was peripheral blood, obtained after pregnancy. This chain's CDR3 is CASSSRTSGPYNEQFF. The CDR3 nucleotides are TGTGCCAGCAGTTCACGCACTAGCGGGCCTTACAATGAGCAGTTCTTC.